One T cell receptor beta chain is described in this entry. This sample is part of a study of Ad26.COV2.S vaccination and SARS-CoV-2 variants. Profiling relied on immunoSEQ multiplex PCR, and the TCRdb table lists in-frame clones only, not all of them. This table holds 320,000 or so clones, under 90% found once. V was pared by 0 bases and J by 4 bases, with 2 bases of the junction left unmatched. CDR3 size: 14 residues. Germline CDR1 SGHTA, CDR2 FQGNSA. Treatment defined: about 20 received Ad26.COV2.S at low or high dose, single or two shots; five or six received placebo; per-sample allocation not given. Vaccine and placebo recipients were sampled on day 63 after the first injection.

The source is a person aged 18-60 years who received the Ad26.COV2.S COVID-19 vaccine or a placebo. The chain employs TRBV7-2 and TRBJ2-5, with TRBD2 identical over 7 bases. The material was peripheral blood, obtained in a trial of Ad26.COV2.S vaccine versus placebo. CDR3 protein: CASSLAGGRETQYF. CDR3 nucleotides: TGTGCCAGCAGCTTAGCCGGGGGGAGAGAGACCCAGTACTTC.